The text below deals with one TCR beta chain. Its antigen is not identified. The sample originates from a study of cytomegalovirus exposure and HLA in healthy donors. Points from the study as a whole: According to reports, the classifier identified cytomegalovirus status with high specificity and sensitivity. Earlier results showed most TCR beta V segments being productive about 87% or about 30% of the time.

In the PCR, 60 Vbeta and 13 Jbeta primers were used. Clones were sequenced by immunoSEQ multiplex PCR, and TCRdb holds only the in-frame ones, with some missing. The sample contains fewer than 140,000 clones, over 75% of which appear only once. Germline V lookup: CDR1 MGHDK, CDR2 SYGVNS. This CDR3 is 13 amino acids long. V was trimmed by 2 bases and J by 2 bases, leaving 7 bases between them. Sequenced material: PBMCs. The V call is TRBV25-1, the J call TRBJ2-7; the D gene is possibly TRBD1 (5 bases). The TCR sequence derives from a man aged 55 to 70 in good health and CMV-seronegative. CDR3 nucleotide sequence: TGTGCCAGCAGTGAACCAGGGCCCTACGAGCAGTACTTC. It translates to CASSEPGPYEQYF.